Listed below are T cell receptor beta chains from one sample, sequenced in a study of molecular identifiers for immune sequencing clone quantification. MiXCR was run by TCRdb on the PCR reads, yielding one entry per CDR3 protein. The table includes approximately 680,000 distinct CDR3 sequences, roughly 25% detected once. The source material was naive CD8+ T cells from blood, with Jurkat cell RNA spiked in. The source of these receptors is a human donor in good health. Some libraries in this study had Jurkat cell RNA spiked in. Both conserved end residues are part of each CDR3. The D gene is left open where the match is weak. Clone size is stated in some rows and not others, as once, few, many or a class when expanded.

D: -; size: many; J: TRBJ1-1; V: TRBV5-1; CDR3: CASSLHGGATEAFF; DNA: TGCGCCAGCAGCTTGCACGGGGGGGCCACTGAAGCTTTCTTT
D: -; size: few; J: TRBJ2-2; V: TRBV11-2; CDR3: CASTLFGGTNTGELFF; DNA: TGTGCCAGCACCTTGTTTGGCGGGACGAACACCGGGGAGCTGTTTTTT
D: TRBD2; size: -; J: TRBJ2-7; V: TRBV7-9; CDR3: CASSIGLDYEQYF; DNA: TGTGCCAGCAGCATAGGACTAGACTACGAGCAGTACTTC
D: TRBD2; size: many; J: TRBJ2-7; V: TRBV7-9; CDR3: CASSAGTSGPKQYF; DNA: TGTGCCAGCAGCGCCGGGACTAGCGGCCCCAAGCAGTACTTC
D: -; size: -; J: TRBJ1-1; V: TRBV20-1; CDR3: CSAYRSTEAFF; DNA: TGCAGTGCTTACAGGAGCACTGAAGCTTTCTTT
D: TRBD1; size: -; J: TRBJ1-1; V: TRBV5-6; CDR3: CASRPDRGVSLNTEAFF; DNA: TGTGCCAGCAGACCAGACAGGGGAGTTTCCCTGAACACTGAAGCTTTCTTT
D: -; size: -; J: TRBJ1-4; V: TRBV6-5; CDR3: CASSLSAGINEKLFF; DNA: TGTGCCAGCAGCCTTTCGGCCGGAATTAATGAAAAACTGTTTTTT
D: TRBD2; size: many; J: TRBJ2-2; V: TRBV15; CDR3: CATSRGGGLAVTGELFF; DNA: TGTGCCACCAGCAGAGGGGGCGGACTAGCGGTCACCGGGGAGCTGTTTTTT
D: TRBD1; size: many; J: TRBJ2-2; V: TRBV19; CDR3: CASSIVDRSGTGELFF; DNA: TGTGCCAGTAGTATTGTGGACAGGTCGGGCACCGGGGAGCTGTTTTTT
D: -; size: many; J: TRBJ2-4; V: TRBV4-3; CDR3: CASSQDRQSLDIQYF; DNA: TGCGCCAGCAGCCAAGATCGACAGTCCCTAGACATTCAGTACTTC
D: -; size: many; J: TRBJ2-3; V: TRBV20-1; CDR3: CSARDWARSTDTQYF; DNA: TGCAGTGCTAGAGATTGGGCGAGAAGCACAGATACGCAGTATTTT
D: TRBD1; size: -; J: TRBJ2-7; V: TRBV30; CDR3: CAWSSGTGRSEQYF; DNA: TGTGCCTGGTCCTCCGGGACAGGGAGGTCCGAGCAGTACTTC
D: -; size: many; J: TRBJ2-6; V: TRBV19; CDR3: CASSIEDSGANVLTF; DNA: TGTGCCAGTAGTATTGAGGACTCTGGGGCCAACGTCCTGACTTTC
D: TRBD1; size: -; J: TRBJ1-1; V: TRBV4-1; CDR3: CASSWTGAHVGKTEAFF; DNA: TGCGCCAGCAGCTGGACAGGGGCGCACGTTGGGAAAACTGAAGCTTTCTTT
D: -; size: many; J: TRBJ2-7; V: TRBV5-1; CDR3: CASSFFTGSSYEQYF; DNA: TGCGCCAGCAGCTTTTTTACGGGGAGCTCCTACGAGCAGTACTTC
D: -; size: many; J: TRBJ1-5; V: TRBV28; CDR3: CASSLGRFREQPQHF; DNA: TGTGCCAGCAGTTTGGGCAGGTTTCGGGAACAGCCCCAGCATTTT